This entry lists 16 T cell receptor beta chains sequenced from one sample in a study of human T cells and chemical hapten exposure. In TCRdb, the RACE reads were re-called with MiXCR into one record per CDR3 protein. The sample yields approximately 120,000 distinct CDR3 sequences, 9.2% seen once. As for time point: patch test 2, 6 weeks after DPC sensitization. Indicated treatment: therapeutic diphenylcyclopropenone sensitization with weekly scalp DPC. Here the sequenced sample was whole blood, taken in connection with sensitization to the hapten diphenylcyclopropenone (DPC). These TCRs come from a woman in her thirties or forties with alopecia areata. Some clones in this sample may be carry-over from other donors' samples.

This clonotype has only a few counts. One junction end disagrees with the germline gene, perhaps due to a read error. This chain connects TRBV6-6 to TRBJ1-6; maybe TRBD1 (5 bases). Germline CDR1 is MNHNY and CDR2 is SVGAGI (reference sequence). This CDR3 has 12 amino acids. Here the CDR3 DNA reads TGTGCCAGCAGTCGCGACAGTTCACCCCTCCATTTT. Amino acid sequence: CASSRDSSPLHF.

This clonotype was seen at least ten times. V is TRBV6-5 and J is TRBJ1-2; D remains ambiguous. The V gene lost 2 bases and the J gene lost 8 bases, with 18 bases spanning the gap. This CDR3 contains 15 residues. CDR1 is MNHEY and CDR2 is SVGAGI in the germline V gene. CDR3 sequence: CASSYLPLRIDGYTF. The CDR3 bases are TGTGCCAGCAGTTACCTACCCCTCAGGATCGACGGCTACACCTTC.

This clonotype was counted ten times or more. This chain uses TRBV5-1 with TRBJ2-2; D remains unclear. V lost 1 base and J lost 0, with 10 bases in between. CDR1 is SGHRS, CDR2 YFSETQ, per germline. The CDR3 runs to 16 residues. CDR3 region: CASSLPEPTNTGELFF. The CDR3 DNA follows: TGCGCCAGCAGCTTGCCAGAACCCACGAACACCGGGGAGCTGTTTTTT. Together with reference TRBV5-1 and TRBJ2-2, the CDR3 gives the full variable domain: KAGVTQTPRYLIKTRGQQVTLSCSPISGHRSVSWYQQTPGQGLQFLFEYFSETQRNKGNFPGRFSGRQFSNSRSEMNVSTLELGDSALYLCASSLPEPTNTGELFFGEGSRLTVL.

The chain employs TRBV12-3 or TRBV12-4 and TRBJ1-3; D gene uncertain. The CDR3 length is 14 residues. Trimming removed 3 bases at V and 0 bases at J, with 6 bases between. The DNA of the CDR3 is TGTGCCAGCAGTTTCGGCAGCTCTGGAAACACCATATATTTT. Translating gives CASSFGSSGNTIYF.

About this clonotype: Possible read error: a much larger clone is one base away. The chain combines TRBV4-2 with TRBJ2-7; TRBD2 matches at 12 bases. This CDR3 has 15 residues. CDR1 is LGHNA, CDR2 YNFKEQ, per germline. Trimming removed 1 base from V and 6 bases from J; junction bases left unmatched: 4. The CDR3 loop reads CASSQASGGASEQYF. CDR3 sequence (DNA): TGTGCCAGCAGCCAAGCTAGCGGGGGGGCCAGCGAGCAGTACTTC.

The gene calls are TRBV5-4 and TRBJ2-3, with a tentative D call TRBD2 (7 bases). Germline CDR1 is SGHNT and CDR2 is YYREEE (reference sequence). Trimming cost V 4 bases and J 4 bases, with 16 bases left between them. CDR3 length equals 15 residues. In DNA, the CDR3 is TGTGCCAGCAGCACCCGGGGGGCCGGGGCAGATACGCAGTATTTT. This sequence encodes CASSTRGAGADTQYF.

This clonotype appeared a few times. This rearrangement joins TRBV2 to TRBJ2-3; D is undetermined. With 2 bases removed from V and 6 bases from J, the gap between germline ends came to 18 bases. Germline assignment: CDR1 SNHLY and CDR2 FYNNEI. The CDR3 runs to 16 residues. The CDR3 nucleotides are TGTGCCAGCAGTGAATTCCCCGAGACGAGTCGCGATACGCAGTATTTT. It is translated as CASSEFPETSRDTQYF.

This clonotype came up a few times. This chain uses TRBV28 with TRBJ1-1; D ambiguous. CDR3 length equals 14 residues. V gave up 3 bases and J gave up 0 bases, with 8 bases separating them. CDR1 MDHEN and CDR2 SYDVKM come from the germline V gene. The CDR3 is CASSFMELNTEAFF. The DNA for the CDR3 is TGTGCCAGCAGTTTCATGGAATTGAACACTGAAGCTTTCTTT.

The chain couples TRBV3-1 to TRBJ1-6, with D maybe TRBD1 (6 bases). Germline V CDR1 and CDR2: LGHDT, YNNKEL (reference sequence). CDR3 size: 15 residues. Trimming left V 2 bases short and J 3 bases short, with 8 bases between. The DNA for the CDR3 is TGTGCCAGCAGCCAAAACAGGGACTATAATTCACCCCTCCACTTT. It encodes CASSQNRDYNSPLHF.

This clonotype was observed many times. J is TRBJ2-6 and V is TRBV29-1; unclear D gene. Germline CDR1 and CDR2: SQVTM and ANQGSEA. Trimming shortened V by 6 bases and J by 0 bases, and 3 bases separated the two germline ends. The CDR3 runs to 12 residues. The CDR3 DNA reads as TGCAGCGTCGTCTCTGGGGCCAACGTCCTGACTTTC. It specifies CSVVSGANVLTF.

The chain combines TRBV20-1 with TRBJ2-1, with D possibly being TRBD1 (6 bases). This CDR3 is built from 17 residues. Trimming took 2 bases from V and 2 from J, leaving 19 bases between them. Germline V gene sequence: CDR1 DFQATT, CDR2 SNEGSKA (reference sequence). CDR3 in amino acids: CSARSFGQPSPYNEQFF. The CDR3 region has the DNA TGCAGTGCTAGAAGCTTCGGACAGCCAAGCCCCTACAATGAGCAGTTCTTC.

This clonotype was observed many times. The J gene is TRBJ1-5, the V gene TRBV6-5; D call uncertain. The CDR3 contains 12 residues. From germline, CDR1 is MNHEY and CDR2 SVGAGI. The V gene lost 6 bases and the J gene lost 4 bases, with 7 bases spanning the gap. In nucleotides, the CDR3 is TGTGCCAGCAGCACCACAAATCAGCCCCAGCATTTT. Protein: CASSTTNQPQHF.

This clonotype was counted only a few times. This sequence joins TRBV20-1 and TRBJ2-5, with TRBD1 identical over 10 bases. With 0 bases clipped from V and 1 base from J, the junction kept 5 bases outside the gene matches. The germline CDR1 and CDR2 sequences are DFQATT and SNEGSKA (reference sequence). The CDR3 covers 16 residues. CDR3 sequence reads: CSARDPGQGTQETQYF. CDR3 DNA sequence: TGCAGTGCTAGAGATCCGGGACAGGGGACCCAAGAGACCCAGTACTTC.

V usage is TRBV27 and J usage is TRBJ1-6; 7 bases fit TRBD1. Losses at the gene ends were 4 bases for V and 1 base for J; bases not matched to a gene: 1. The CDR3 length is 15 residues. Germline V gives CDR1 MNHEY, CDR2 SMNVEV (reference sequence). The chain's CDR3 is CASSSQGSYNSPLHF. The CDR3 nucleotides are TGTGCCAGCAGTTCACAGGGGTCCTATAATTCACCCCTCCACTTT.

The sample holds a few counts of this clonotype. The chain carries TRBV12-3 or TRBV12-4 and TRBJ1-5, with 9 positions matching TRBD1. The CDR3 loop spans 16 amino acids. After removal of 5 bases from V and 2 bases from J, the junction contained 7 bases not matched to a gene. In DNA form, the CDR3 reads TGTGCCAGCAGTCTACAGGGGGCCATGGGCAATCAGCCCCAGCATTTT. Its translation: CASSLQGAMGNQPQHF.

Comments on this clonotype: This may be a read error, as it is one base from a much larger clone. The rearrangement links TRBV3-1 to TRBJ2-1, with a possible D match to TRBD2 (6 bases). Germline V CDR1 and CDR2: LGHDT, YNNKEL (reference sequence). This CDR3 has 15 residues. The CDR3 nucleotides read TGTGTCAGCAGCCAAGAATCGGGGGCCTACAATGAGCAGTTCTTC. This gives the protein CVSSQESGAYNEQFF.